This TCR beta chain was recorded in a study of T cells in Graves' hyperthyroidism and ophthalmopathy. There were TCR beta CDR3 regions amplified from RNA transcripts. During a first-round RT-PCR of the TCR CDR3, the HTBI primer set was used. TCRdb ran MiXCR on the multiplex PCR reads and lists one entry per CDR3 protein. Here the sample spans approximately 330,000 distinct CDR3 sequences, approximately 14% being singletons. The V end was cut by 7 bases, the J end by 10 bases, with 19 bases between. This CDR3 comprises 13 residues. Germline assignment: CDR1 LNHDA and CDR2 SQIVND (reference sequence). The rearrangement links TRBV19 to TRBJ1-2; no reliable D call. Specimen: blood. This sequence originates from a middle-aged woman with Graves' ophthalmopathy. The CDR3 coding sequence is TGTGCCAGTACCCCCGATTGGGGAACGGACTACACCTTC. Translating it yields CASTPDWGTDYTF.